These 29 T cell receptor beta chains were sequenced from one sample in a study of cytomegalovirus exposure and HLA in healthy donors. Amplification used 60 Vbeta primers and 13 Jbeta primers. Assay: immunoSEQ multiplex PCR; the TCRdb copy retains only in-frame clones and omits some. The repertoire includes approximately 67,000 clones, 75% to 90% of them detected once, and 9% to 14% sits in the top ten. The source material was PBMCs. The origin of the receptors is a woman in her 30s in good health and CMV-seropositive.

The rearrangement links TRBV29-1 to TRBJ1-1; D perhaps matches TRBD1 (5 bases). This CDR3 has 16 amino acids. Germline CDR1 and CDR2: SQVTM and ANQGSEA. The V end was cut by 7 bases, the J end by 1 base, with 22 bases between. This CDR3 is CSARRVMGGTNTEAFF. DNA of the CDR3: TGCAGCGCTAGGCGGGTTATGGGGGGGACGAACACTGAAGCTTTCTTT.

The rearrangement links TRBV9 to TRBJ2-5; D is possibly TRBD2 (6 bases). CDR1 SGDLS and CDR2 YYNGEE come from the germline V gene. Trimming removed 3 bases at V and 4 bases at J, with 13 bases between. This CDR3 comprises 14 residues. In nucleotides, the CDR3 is TGTGCCAGCAGCGGCGGGACTCCTGGAGAGACCCAGTACTTC. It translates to CASSGGTPGETQYF.

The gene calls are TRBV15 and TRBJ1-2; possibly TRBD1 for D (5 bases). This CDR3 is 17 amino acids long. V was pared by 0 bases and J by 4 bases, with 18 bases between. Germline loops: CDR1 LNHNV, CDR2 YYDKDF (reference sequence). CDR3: CATSRDLGTSTSYGYTF. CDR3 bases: TGTGCCACCAGCAGAGATCTAGGGACTTCGACGAGCTATGGCTACACCTTC. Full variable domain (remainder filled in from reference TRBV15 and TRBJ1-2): DAMVIQNPRYQVTQFGKPVTLSCSQTLNHNVMYWYQQKSSQAPKLLFHYYDKDFNNEADTPDNFQSRRPNTSFCFLDIRSPGLGDTAMYLCATSRDLGTSTSYGYTFGSGTRLTVV.

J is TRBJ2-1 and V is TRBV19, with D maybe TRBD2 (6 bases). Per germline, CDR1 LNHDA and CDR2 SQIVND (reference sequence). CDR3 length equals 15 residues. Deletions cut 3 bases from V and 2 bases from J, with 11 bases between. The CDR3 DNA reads TGTGCCAGTAGTATTCGGGCGGGGCCCTACAATGAGCAGTTCTTC. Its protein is CASSIRAGPYNEQFF.

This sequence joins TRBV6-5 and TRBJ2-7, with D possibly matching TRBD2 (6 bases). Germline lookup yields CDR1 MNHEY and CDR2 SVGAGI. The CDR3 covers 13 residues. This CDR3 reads CAAQRTWTNEQYF. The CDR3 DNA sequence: TGTGCGGCACAGCGGACGTGGACTAACGAGCAGTACTTC.

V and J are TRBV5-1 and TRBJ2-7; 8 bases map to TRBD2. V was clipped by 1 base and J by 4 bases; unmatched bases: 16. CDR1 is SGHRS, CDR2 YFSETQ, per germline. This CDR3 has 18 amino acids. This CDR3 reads CASSLMTSDYHLGYEQYF. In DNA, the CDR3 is TGCGCCAGCAGCTTGATGACTAGCGACTACCACTTAGGATACGAGCAGTACTTC.

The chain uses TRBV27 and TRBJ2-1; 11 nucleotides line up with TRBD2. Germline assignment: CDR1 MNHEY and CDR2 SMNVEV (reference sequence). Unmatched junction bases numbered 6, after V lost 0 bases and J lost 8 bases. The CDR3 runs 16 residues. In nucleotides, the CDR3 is TGTGCCAGCAGTTTATCCTTTAGCGGGAGGGCCGATGAGCAGTTCTTC. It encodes CASSLSFSGRADEQFF.

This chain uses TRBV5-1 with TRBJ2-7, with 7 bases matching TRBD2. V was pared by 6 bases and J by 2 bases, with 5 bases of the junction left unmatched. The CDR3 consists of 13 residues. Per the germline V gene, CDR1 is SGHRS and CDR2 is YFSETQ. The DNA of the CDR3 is TGCGCCAGCATGGCGGCGGGAGCCTACGAGCAGTACTTC. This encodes CASMAAGAYEQYF.

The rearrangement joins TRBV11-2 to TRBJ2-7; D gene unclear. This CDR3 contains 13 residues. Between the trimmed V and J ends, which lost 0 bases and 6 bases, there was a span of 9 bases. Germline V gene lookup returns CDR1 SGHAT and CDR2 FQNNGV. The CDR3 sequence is CASSLDLRSEQYF. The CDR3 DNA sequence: TGTGCCAGCAGCTTAGATTTGAGGTCCGAGCAGTACTTC.

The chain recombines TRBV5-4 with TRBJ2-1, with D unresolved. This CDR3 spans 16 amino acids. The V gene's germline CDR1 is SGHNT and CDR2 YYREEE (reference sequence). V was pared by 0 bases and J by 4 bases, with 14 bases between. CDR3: CASSLALTTTYNEQFF. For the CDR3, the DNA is TGTGCCAGCAGCTTGGCCCTCACTACCACATACAATGAGCAGTTCTTC. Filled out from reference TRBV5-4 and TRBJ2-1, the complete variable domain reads ETGVTQSPTHLIKTRGQQVTLRCSSQSGHNTVSWYQQALGQGPQFIFQYYREEENGRGNFPPRFSGLQFPNYSSELNVNALELDDSALYLCASSLALTTTYNEQFFGPGTRLTVL.

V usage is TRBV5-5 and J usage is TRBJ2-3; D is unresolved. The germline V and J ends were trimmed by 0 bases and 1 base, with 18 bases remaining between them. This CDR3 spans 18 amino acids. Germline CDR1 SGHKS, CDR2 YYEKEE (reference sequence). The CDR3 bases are TGTGCCAGCAGCTTGGGCACTGGCCTACACTACCGCACAGATACGCAGTATTTT. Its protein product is CASSLGTGLHYRTDTQYF.

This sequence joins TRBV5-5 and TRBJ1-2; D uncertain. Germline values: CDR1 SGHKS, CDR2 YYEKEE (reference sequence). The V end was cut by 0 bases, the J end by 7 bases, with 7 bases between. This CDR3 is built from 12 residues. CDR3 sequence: CASSLGLFGYTF. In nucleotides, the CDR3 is TGTGCCAGCAGCTTGGGGCTCTTTGGCTACACCTTC.

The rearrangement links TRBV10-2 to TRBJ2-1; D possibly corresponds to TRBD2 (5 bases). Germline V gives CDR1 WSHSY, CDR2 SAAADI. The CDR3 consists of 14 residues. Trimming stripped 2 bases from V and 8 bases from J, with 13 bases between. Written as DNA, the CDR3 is TGCGCCAGCAGTGAGAGGTGGGGAGTGGATGAGCAGTTCTTC. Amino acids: CASSERWGVDEQFF.

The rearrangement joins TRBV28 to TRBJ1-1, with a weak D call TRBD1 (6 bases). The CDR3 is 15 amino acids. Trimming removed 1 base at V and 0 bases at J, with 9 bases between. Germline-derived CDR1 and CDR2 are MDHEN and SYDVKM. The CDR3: CASSLYPGVNTEAFF. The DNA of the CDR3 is TGTGCCAGCAGTTTATATCCAGGGGTGAACACTGAAGCTTTCTTT. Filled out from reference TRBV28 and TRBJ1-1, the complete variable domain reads DVKVTQSSRYLVKRTGEKVFLECVQDMDHENMFWYRQDPGLGLRLIYFSYDVKMKEKGDIPEGYSVSREKKERFSLILESASTNQTSMYLCASSLYPGVNTEAFFGQGTRLTVV.

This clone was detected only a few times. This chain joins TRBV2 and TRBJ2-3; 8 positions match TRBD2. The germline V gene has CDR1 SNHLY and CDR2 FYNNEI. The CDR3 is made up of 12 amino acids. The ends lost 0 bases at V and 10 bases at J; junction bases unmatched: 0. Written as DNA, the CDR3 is TGTGCCAGCAGTGAAGCCGGGAGGGCGCAGTATTTT. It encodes CASSEAGRAQYF.

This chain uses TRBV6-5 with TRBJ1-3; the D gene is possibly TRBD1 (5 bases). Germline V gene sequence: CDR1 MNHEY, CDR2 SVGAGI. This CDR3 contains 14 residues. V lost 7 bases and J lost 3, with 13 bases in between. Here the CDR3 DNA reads TGTGCCAGCACGGGTGCCGGGGGTGGAAACACCATATATTTT. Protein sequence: CASTGAGGGNTIYF.

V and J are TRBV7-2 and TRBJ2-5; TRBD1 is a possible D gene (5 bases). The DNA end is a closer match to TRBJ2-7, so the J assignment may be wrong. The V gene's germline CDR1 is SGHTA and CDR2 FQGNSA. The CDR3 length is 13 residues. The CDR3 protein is CASSFGRAYEQYF. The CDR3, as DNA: TGTGCCAGCAGCTTTGGCAGGGCATACGAGCAGTACTTC.

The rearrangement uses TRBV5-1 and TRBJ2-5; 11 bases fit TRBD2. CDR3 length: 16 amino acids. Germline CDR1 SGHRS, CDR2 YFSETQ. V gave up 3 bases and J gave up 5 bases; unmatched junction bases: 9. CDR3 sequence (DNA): TGCGCCAGCAGCTCCTTAGCGGGAGGGCCGGGGGAGACCCAGTACTTC. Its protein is CASSSLAGGPGETQYF.

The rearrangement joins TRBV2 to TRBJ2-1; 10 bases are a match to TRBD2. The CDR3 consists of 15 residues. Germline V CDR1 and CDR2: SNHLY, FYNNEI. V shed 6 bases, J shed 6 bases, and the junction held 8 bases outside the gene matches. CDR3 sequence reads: CASSITGLASNEQFF. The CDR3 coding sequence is TGTGCCAGCAGCATTACGGGACTAGCGTCCAATGAGCAGTTCTTC.

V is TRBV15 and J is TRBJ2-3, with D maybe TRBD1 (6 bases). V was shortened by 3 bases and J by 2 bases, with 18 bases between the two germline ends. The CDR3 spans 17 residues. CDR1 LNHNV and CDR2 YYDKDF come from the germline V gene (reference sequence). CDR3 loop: CATSSPATGLYTDTQYF. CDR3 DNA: TGTGCCACCAGCAGCCCCGCGACAGGACTTTACACAGATACGCAGTATTTT.

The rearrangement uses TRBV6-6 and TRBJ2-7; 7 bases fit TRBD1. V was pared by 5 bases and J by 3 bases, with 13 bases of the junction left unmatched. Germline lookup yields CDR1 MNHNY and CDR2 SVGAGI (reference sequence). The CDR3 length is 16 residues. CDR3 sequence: CASSGSPGQSIYEQYF. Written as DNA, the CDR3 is TGTGCCAGCAGTGGAAGTCCGGGACAGTCAATCTACGAGCAGTACTTC.

This CDR3 reads CASGGVHEQYF. CDR3 DNA: TGTGCATCCGGAGGGGTCCACGAGCAGTACTTC. V gene TRBV28 combines with J gene TRBJ2-7; the D gene is possibly TRBD2 (6 bases). CDR1 is MDHEN and CDR2 is SYDVKM in the germline V gene. The CDR3 length is 11 residues.

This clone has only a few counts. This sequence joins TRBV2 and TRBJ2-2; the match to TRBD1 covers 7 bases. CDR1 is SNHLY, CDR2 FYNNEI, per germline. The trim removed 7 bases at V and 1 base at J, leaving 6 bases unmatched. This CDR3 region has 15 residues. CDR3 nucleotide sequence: TGTGCCAGCAAGTTGGGGACAGAGAACACCGGGGAGCTGTTTTTT. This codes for CASKLGTENTGELFF.

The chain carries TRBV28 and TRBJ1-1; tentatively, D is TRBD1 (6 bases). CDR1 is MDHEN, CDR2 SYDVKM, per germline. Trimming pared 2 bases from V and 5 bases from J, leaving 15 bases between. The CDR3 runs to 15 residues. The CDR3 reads CASSLRGGRRTEAFF. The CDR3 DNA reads TGTGCCAGCAGTTTACGGGGGGGGCGCAGGACTGAAGCTTTCTTT.

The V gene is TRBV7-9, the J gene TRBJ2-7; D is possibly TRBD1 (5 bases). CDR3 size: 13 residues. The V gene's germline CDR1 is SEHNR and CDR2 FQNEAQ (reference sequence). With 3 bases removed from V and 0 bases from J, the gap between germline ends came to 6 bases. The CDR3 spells CASSLGPSYEQYF. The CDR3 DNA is TGTGCCAGCAGCTTGGGGCCCTCCTACGAGCAGTACTTC.

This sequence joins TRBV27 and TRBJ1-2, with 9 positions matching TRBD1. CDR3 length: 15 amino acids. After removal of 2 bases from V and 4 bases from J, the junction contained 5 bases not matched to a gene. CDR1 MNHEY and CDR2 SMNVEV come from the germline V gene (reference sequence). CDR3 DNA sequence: TGTGCCAGCAGTTTAAAACAGGGGGCTTCCTATGGCTACACCTTC. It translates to CASSLKQGASYGYTF.

CDR3 residues: CASSLVVRAETYEQYF. The CDR3, as DNA: TGTGCCAGCAGCTTAGTGGTGCGGGCAGAGACATACGAGCAGTACTTC. The V and J genes are TRBV11-2 and TRBJ2-7; possible D gene TRBD2, 5 bases. Per germline, CDR1 SGHAT and CDR2 FQNNGV. This CDR3 has 16 residues. The germline V and J ends were trimmed by 1 base and 4 bases, with 17 bases remaining between them.

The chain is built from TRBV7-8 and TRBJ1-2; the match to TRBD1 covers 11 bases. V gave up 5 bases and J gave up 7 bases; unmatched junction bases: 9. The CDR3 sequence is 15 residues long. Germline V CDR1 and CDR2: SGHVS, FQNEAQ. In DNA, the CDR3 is TGTGCCAGCAGCCCAATAGCAGGACAGGGGGCTGGCTACACCTTC. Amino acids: CASSPIAGQGAGYTF.

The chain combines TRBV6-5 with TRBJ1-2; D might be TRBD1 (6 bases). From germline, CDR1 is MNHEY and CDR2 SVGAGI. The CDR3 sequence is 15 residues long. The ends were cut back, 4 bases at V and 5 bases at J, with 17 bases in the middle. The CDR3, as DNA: TGTGCCAGCAGTTTTACAGGGTCTGGGTCGTATGGCTACACCTTC. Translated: CASSFTGSGSYGYTF.